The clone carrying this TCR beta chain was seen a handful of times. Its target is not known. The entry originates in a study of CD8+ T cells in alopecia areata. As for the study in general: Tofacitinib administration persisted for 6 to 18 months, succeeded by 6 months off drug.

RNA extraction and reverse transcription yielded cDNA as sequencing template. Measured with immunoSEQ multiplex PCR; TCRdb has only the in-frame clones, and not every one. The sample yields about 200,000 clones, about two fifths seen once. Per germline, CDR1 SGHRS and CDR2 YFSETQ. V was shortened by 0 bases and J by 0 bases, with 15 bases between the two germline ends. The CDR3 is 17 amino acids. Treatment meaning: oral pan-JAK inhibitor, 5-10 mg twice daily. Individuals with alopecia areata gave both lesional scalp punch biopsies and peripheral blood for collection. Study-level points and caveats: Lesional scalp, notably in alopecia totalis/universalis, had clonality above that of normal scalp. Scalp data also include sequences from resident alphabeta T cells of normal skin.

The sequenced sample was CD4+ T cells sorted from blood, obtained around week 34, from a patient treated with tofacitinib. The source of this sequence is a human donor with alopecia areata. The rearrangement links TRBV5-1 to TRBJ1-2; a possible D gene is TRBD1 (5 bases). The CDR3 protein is CASSLDPGRRTNYGYTF. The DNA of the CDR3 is TGCGCCAGCAGCTTGGATCCGGGACGGAGGACTAACTATGGCTACACCTTC.